These T cell receptor beta chains were read from a single sample in a study of control samples from healthy donors and cancer patients. Profiled with immunoSEQ multiplex PCR; TCRdb holds only in-frame clones, not every one. Of about 50,000 clones in the sample, roughly 92% were seen once. Input material: PBMCs. The receptor set was obtained from a young man with colorectal cancer. The CDR3 runs from the conserved cysteine through the conserved F or W. A D gene is named only where the DNA matches it firmly. The size entry is marked missing in some rows and otherwise reads once, few, many or a size class.

TRBV14	.	TRBJ2-1	.	CASSQAGQGYEQFF	TGTGCCAGCAGCCAAGCGGGGCAGGGTTATGAGCAGTTCTTC
TRBV30	TRBD2	TRBJ2-3	few	CAWSPGGPGDTQYF	TGTGCCTGGAGTCCGGGGGGGCCTGGAGATACGCAGTATTTT
TRBV4-3	TRBD2	TRBJ2-1	once	CASSPRVRIAGGEDEQFF	TGCGCCAGCAGCCCTCGGGTAAGAATAGCGGGGGGGGAGGATGAGCAGTTCTTC
TRBV7-8	.	TRBJ2-6	.	CASSLAWDPRSGANVLTF	TGTGCCAGCAGCTTAGCTTGGGACCCCCGCTCTGGGGCCAACGTCCTGACTTTC
TRBV7-9	.	TRBJ1-2	once	CASSSNMGFDGYTF	TGTGCCAGCAGCTCTAATATGGGGTTCGATGGCTACACCTTC
TRBV7-9	TRBD1	TRBJ1-2	.	CASSLPGTGPVYGYTF	TGTGCCAGCAGCCTCCCCGGGACAGGGCCTGTCTATGGCTACACCTTC
TRBV3-1/TRBV3-2	TRBD1	TRBJ1-2	.	CASSQNRGLDGYTF	TGTGCCAGCAGCCAAAACAGGGGGCTAGATGGCTACACCTTC
TRBV11-2	.	TRBJ2-2	once	CASSFRSGATGELFF	TGTGCCAGCAGCTTTCGATCGGGGGCGACCGGGGAGCTGTTTTTT
TRBV25-1	.	TRBJ2-7	.	CASSEDGYSYEQYF	TGTGCCAGCAGTGAAGATGGGTATTCCTACGAGCAGTACTTC
TRBV7-2	.	TRBJ2-5	.	CASSLFGNRRAETQYF	TGTGCCAGCAGCTTATTCGGAAATAGGCGGGCGGAGACCCAGTACTTC
TRBV2	TRBD2	TRBJ2-7	.	CASSDGTSGGRYEQYF	TGTGCCAGCAGTGACGGGACTAGCGGGGGGCGCTACGAGCAGTACTTC
TRBV7-2	TRBD1	TRBJ2-1	.	CASSPKIGTGRDEQFF	TGTGCCAGCAGCCCCAAGATTGGGACAGGTAGGGATGAGCAGTTCTTC
TRBV6-1	TRBD2	TRBJ2-7	.	CASSDSGGKYEQYF	TGTGCCAGCAGTGATAGCGGGGGGAAGTACGAGCAGTACTTC
TRBV6-6	.	TRBJ2-2	few	CASSYSEAGELFF	TGTGCCAGCAGTTACTCAGAAGCCGGGGAGCTGTTTTTT
TRBV29-1	.	TRBJ1-4	.	CSATQGYEKLFF	TGCAGCGCCACACAGGGATATGAAAAACTGTTTTTT
TRBV4-3	.	TRBJ1-4	.	CASSQASVGTVLNEKLFF	TGCGCCAGCAGCCAAGCTTCTGTTGGGACGGTACTTAATGAAAAACTGTTTTTT
TRBV5-4	.	TRBJ1-2	.	CASSAPTASFGYTF	TGTGCCAGCAGCGCTCCGACAGCCTCATTTGGCTACACCTTC
TRBV3-1/TRBV3-2	.	TRBJ1-1	.	CASSLGGPGMNTEAFF	TGTGCCAGCAGCCTAGGCGGCCCAGGCATGAACACTGAAGCTTTCTTT
TRBV5-4	.	TRBJ2-1	.	CASSLGGYNEQFF	TGTGCCAGCAGCTTGGGGGGTTACAATGAGCAGTTCTTC
TRBV4-3	TRBD2	TRBJ2-1	few	CASSQEALAGGRSYNEQFF	TGCGCCAGCAGCCAAGAAGCGCTAGCGGGGGGGCGATCCTACAATGAGCAGTTCTTC
TRBV19	.	TRBJ2-7	.	CASSMLAASYEQYF	TGTGCCAGTAGTATGTTGGCGGCCTCCTACGAGCAGTACTTC
TRBV7-8	TRBD1	TRBJ2-7	.	CASSFSWTGLYEQYF	TGTGCCAGCAGCTTTTCATGGACAGGGCTCTACGAGCAGTACTTC
TRBV12-3/TRBV12-4	.	TRBJ1-2	.	CASSFPGGNGYTF	TGTGCCAGCAGTTTTCCAGGAGGGAATGGCTACACCTTC
TRBV19	TRBD1	TRBJ2-6	.	CASTGTGESGANVLTF	TGTGCCAGTACCGGGACAGGGGAATCAGGGGCCAACGTCCTGACTTTC
TRBV24-1	TRBD1	TRBJ2-2	.	CATSDARAGGYTGELFF	TGTGCCACCAGTGATGCCCGGGCAGGGGGCTACACCGGGGAGCTGTTTTTT
TRBV19	.	TRBJ1-5	.	CASSIDLSGSDQPQHF	TGTGCCAGTAGTATAGATCTATCAGGGTCCGATCAGCCCCAGCATTTT
TRBV5-1	TRBD1	TRBJ1-3	.	CASSSSGTGGTGNTIYF	TGCGCCAGCAGCTCTTCCGGGACAGGGGGTACTGGAAACACCATATATTTT
TRBV27	TRBD1	TRBJ1-6	.	CASSFRQGAYSPLHF	TGTGCCAGCAGTTTTCGACAGGGGGCGTATTCACCCCTCCACTTT
TRBV6-5	.	TRBJ1-1	.	CASSYSNWQGPEAFF	TGTGCCAGCAGTTACTCGAATTGGCAGGGGCCCGAAGCTTTCTTT
TRBV19	.	TRBJ2-1	.	CASSIRGFHEQFF	TGTGCCAGTAGTATACGGGGATTTCATGAGCAGTTCTTC
TRBV12-3/TRBV12-4	.	TRBJ2-7	.	CASRQGGTYEQYF	TGTGCCAGCAGGCAGGGGGGGACCTACGAGCAGTACTTC
TRBV3-1/TRBV3-2	.	TRBJ2-7	.	CASSQDRPAFAYEQYF	TGTGCCAGCAGCCAAGATAGGCCAGCCTTCGCCTACGAGCAGTACTTC
TRBV4-3	.	TRBJ1-2	.	CASSQDLTSNYGYTF	TGCGCCAGCAGCCAAGATTTGACTTCTAACTATGGCTACACCTTC